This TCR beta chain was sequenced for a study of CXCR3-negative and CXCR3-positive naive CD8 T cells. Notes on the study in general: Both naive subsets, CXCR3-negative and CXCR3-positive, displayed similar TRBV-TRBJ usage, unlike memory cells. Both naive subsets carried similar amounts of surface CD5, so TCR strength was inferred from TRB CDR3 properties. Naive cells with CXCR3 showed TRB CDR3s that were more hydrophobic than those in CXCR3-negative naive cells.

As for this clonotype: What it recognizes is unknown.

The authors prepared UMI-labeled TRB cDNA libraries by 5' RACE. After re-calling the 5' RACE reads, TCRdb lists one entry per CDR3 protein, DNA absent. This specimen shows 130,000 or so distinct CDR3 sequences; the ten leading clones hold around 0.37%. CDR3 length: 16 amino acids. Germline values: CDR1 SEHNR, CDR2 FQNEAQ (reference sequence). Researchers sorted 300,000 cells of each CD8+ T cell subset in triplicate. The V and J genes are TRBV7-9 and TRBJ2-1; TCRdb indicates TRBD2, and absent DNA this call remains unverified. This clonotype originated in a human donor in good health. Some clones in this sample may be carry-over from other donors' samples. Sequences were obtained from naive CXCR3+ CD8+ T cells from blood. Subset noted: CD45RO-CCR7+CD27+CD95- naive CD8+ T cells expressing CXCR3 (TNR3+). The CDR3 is CASSLASGPFYNEQFF.